What follows are 11 T cell receptor beta chains derived from one specimen sequenced in a study of early T cells in non-severe SARS-CoV-2 infection. TCRdb recomputed calls from the 5' RACE reads with MiXCR, one row per CDR3 protein. This sample has 70,000 to 85,000 distinct CDR3 sequences; 9% to 15% occur once, and the top ten carry approximately 4%. The sequenced sample was whole blood. These receptors were taken from an adult who was a healthcare worker with PCR-confirmed SARS-CoV-2 infection or an uninfected control (not recorded which).

This clonotype was recorded a few times. V is TRBV6-1 and J is TRBJ2-1; the D is unclear. This CDR3 is built from 15 residues. CDR1 and CDR2 (germline): MNHNS, SASEGT. V dropped 3 bases and J dropped 2 bases, with 11 bases sitting between them. The CDR3 nucleotides are TGTGCCAGCAGTGAGATGAGCCACACCTACAATGAGCAGTTCTTC. Translated, it gives CASSEMSHTYNEQFF.

This clonotype was recorded at least ten times. The J gene is TRBJ2-5, the V gene TRBV25-1; no definite D call. This CDR3 is built from 13 residues. The germline gives CDR1 MGHDK, CDR2 SYGVNS. V lost 6 bases and J 5 bases, leaving 13 bases between the germline ends. The CDR3 sequence is CASSSVEWETQYF. Written as DNA, the CDR3 is TGTGCCAGCAGCTCCGTCGAGTGGGAGACCCAGTACTTC.

This clonotype was counted between two and nine times. The chain carries TRBV7-9 and TRBJ1-1, with no clear D. Deletions cut 3 bases from V and 4 bases from J, with 12 bases between. CDR1 and CDR2 from the germline V gene are SEHNR and FQNEAQ (reference sequence). The CDR3 runs to 14 residues. For the CDR3, the DNA is TGTGCCAGCAGCTTTGTTTCAGTCTCCACTGAAGCTTTCTTT. As protein: CASSFVSVSTEAFF.

This clonotype was detected ten times or more. The chain employs TRBV30 and TRBJ1-5; the match to TRBD1 covers 7 bases. The trim removed 2 bases at V and 7 bases at J, leaving 11 bases unmatched. In germline, CDR1 is GTSNPN, CDR2 SVGIG (reference sequence). The CDR3 contains 15 residues. For the CDR3, the DNA is TGTGCCTGGAGTAATATCGGACAGGCTCGCCAGCCCCAGCATTTT. Translated: CAWSNIGQARQPQHF.

This clonotype was seen repeatedly, ten times or more. The chain uses TRBV6-1 and TRBJ1-2; 7 nucleotides align to TRBD1. The CDR3 has 14 residues. CDR1 is MNHNS, CDR2 SASEGT, per germline. With V trimmed by 6 bases and J by 6 bases, 10 bases remained unmatched. This CDR3 is CASRTGQLDDGYTF. The DNA for the CDR3 is TGTGCCAGCAGGACAGGGCAGTTGGATGATGGCTACACCTTC.

In this sample, this clonotype turned up a few times. The V and J genes are TRBV9 and TRBJ2-1; 7 nucleotides align to TRBD1. This CDR3 spans 14 amino acids. Losses at the gene ends were 3 bases for V and 4 bases for J; bases not matched to a gene: 4. From germline, CDR1 is SGDLS and CDR2 YYNGEE. The CDR3 reads CASSAGTEYNEQFF. As DNA, the CDR3 is TGTGCCAGCAGCGCCGGGACAGAGTACAATGAGCAGTTCTTC.

Details on this clonotype: This clone may be a read error of a much larger clone one base away. The chain recombines TRBV7-7 with TRBJ2-1; D unclear. Germline loops: CDR1 SSHAT, CDR2 FNYEAQ (reference sequence). CDR3 size: 13 residues. The CDR3 nucleotides are TGTGCCAGCAGCTTAGACGGGTACAGTGAGCAGTTCTTC. Its translation: CASSLDGYSEQFF.

This clonotype was detected ten times or more. This chain uses TRBV5-1 with TRBJ2-2; D gene unclear. The CDR3 extends over 14 amino acids. In germline, CDR1 is SGHRS, CDR2 YFSETQ. V lost 4 bases and J 3 bases, leaving 10 bases between the germline ends. In DNA, the CDR3 is TGCGCCAGCAGCGCTGGATGGGACACCGGGGAGCTGTTTTTT. It encodes CASSAGWDTGELFF.

This clonotype was seen at least ten times. This chain links TRBV20-1 with TRBJ1-2; D not certain. The germline gives CDR1 DFQATT, CDR2 SNEGSKA (reference sequence). V lost 3 bases and J 12 bases, leaving 8 bases between the germline ends. The CDR3 consists of 9 residues. For the CDR3, the DNA is TGCAGTGCTAGCGGGTATCACACCTTC. Translation: CSASGYHTF.

The table lists this clonotype with many counts. The V and J genes are TRBV4-1 and TRBJ1-5; D unclear. This CDR3 contains 13 residues. Germline-derived CDR1 and CDR2 are MGHRA and YSYEKL. V was shortened by 4 bases and J by 6 bases, with 10 bases between the two germline ends. Here the CDR3 reads CASSRVLGQPQHF. The DNA of the CDR3 is TGCGCCAGCAGCCGAGTATTGGGTCAGCCCCAGCATTTT.

This clonotype was seen ten or more times. The chain employs TRBV6-5 and TRBJ2-7, with 10 bases that match TRBD2. CDR3 length: 15 residues. J gave up 5 bases and V 4 bases, and 8 bases lay outside the gene matches. Looked up from germline, CDR1 is MNHEY and CDR2 is SVGAGI. In nucleotides, the CDR3 is TGTGCCAGCAGTTCTGGACTAGCGGACGCCCACGAGCAGTACTTC. Translating it yields CASSSGLADAHEQYF.